This TCR beta chain was found in a study of tumor-infiltrating lymphocytes in primary liver carcinoma. Whole-study context: Per sample, productive TCRbeta reads numbered roughly 3.65 to 7.13 million, similar across tissue types. Study-wide points: The difference in top-250-clone fraction between tumors and blood was significant, favoring tumors (p = 0.039).

This CDR3 comprises 18 residues. Germline V lookup: CDR1 MDHEN, CDR2 SYDVKM. For each extraction, RNA and DNA were obtained together from about 21-30 mg of unsorted bulk tissue. A word on this clonotype: Its antigen is unknown. This may arise from a read error, as a much more abundant clone is one base away.

cDNA specific to TCR beta was made from 450 to 500 ng of total RNA, with a constant-region primer employed for priming. Investigators got TCR beta libraries out of three nested multiplex PCR rounds, done with slightly modified ARM-PCR. Forward primers for TRBV1-TRBV30 and a C-beta reverse primer served the first two PCR rounds, at around 11 cycles each. TCRdb re-derived calls from the multiplex PCR reads in MiXCR, one entry per CDR3 protein. The sample holds approximately 100,000 distinct CDR3 sequences, about 63% seen once. The TCR was taken from a woman aged 60-75 years with primary liver carcinoma and hepatitis B virus infection. This rearrangement joins TRBV28 to TRBJ1-1; D is perhaps TRBD1 (5 bases). The source material was liver tumor tissue from sampling region 2. The subset is: tumor region T2, inferior pole. The CDR3 sequence: CDSRVGYRRSSRATEAFF. In nucleotides, the CDR3 is TGTGACAGCAGGGTTGGCTATCGTCGCTCATCTCGGGCCACTGAAGCTTTCTTT. Looking up the rest from reference TRBV28 and TRBJ1-1 gives the full variable domain: DVKVTQSSRYLVKRTGEKVFLECVQDMDHENMFWYRQDPGLGLRLIYFSYDVKMKEKGDIPEGYSVSREKKERFSLILESASTNQTSMYLCDSRVGYRRSSRATEAFFGQGTRLTVV.